Only a few counts were recorded for the clone carrying this T cell receptor (beta chain). The target antigen is unknown. Germline V gives CDR1 GTSNPN, CDR2 SVGIG (reference sequence). The CDR3 is made up of 13 amino acids. Trimming shortened V by 8 bases and J by 5 bases, and 18 bases separated the two germline ends. Treatment here: oral pan-JAK inhibitor, 5-10 mg twice daily. The study team obtained lesional scalp punch biopsies and peripheral blood from alopecia areata patients. It was from PBMCs that CD4+ and CD8+ T cells were sorted. This entry is derived from a study of CD8+ T cells in alopecia areata. Whole-study findings and limits: A large proportion of expanded lesional clones were detected persisting in scalp and blood during tofacitinib. Researchers report lesional scalp, most notably alopecia totalis/universalis, outstripped normal scalp in clonality.

After isolation, RNA underwent reverse transcription to generate cDNA as the sequencing template. Sequencing used immunoSEQ multiplex PCR; TCRdb keeps in-frame clones, though not all of them. Of 150,000 to 250,000 clones detected, 55% to 70% appear once; the ten largest clones hold 5.5%. Source: CD4+ T cells sorted from blood, taken at week 24, from a patient treated with tofacitinib. The chain recombines TRBV30 with TRBJ1-2; D remains ambiguous. The origin of this receptor is a human donor with alopecia areata. Here the CDR3 reads CAAQSWKRYGYTF. CDR3 coding DNA: TGTGCCGCCCAATCCTGGAAGAGGTATGGCTACACCTTC.